The 24 T cell receptor beta chains in this list originate from one sample, sequenced in a study of shared clonotypes between healthy human individuals. Naive CD8 cells were CD45RO-negative, positively selected for CCR7, excluding terminally differentiated effector memory CD45RA+ cells. Measured with immunoSEQ multiplex PCR; TCRdb has only the in-frame clones, and not every one. This sample carries about 2,200,000 clones, 85% to 95% of them seen once, and the ten largest clones take approximately 1.7%. Material: naive CD8+ T cells from PBMCs. The receptors originated from a young man in good health. Some clones in this sample may be carry-over from other donors' samples.

The rearrangement links TRBV4-3 to TRBJ2-1; 9 nucleotides match TRBD1. CDR3 length: 16 residues. J was trimmed by 4 bases and V by 1 base; bases with no gene match: 5. Looked up from germline, CDR1 is LGHNA and CDR2 is YSLEER. CDR3 region: CASSQADRGTYNEQFF. The CDR3 nucleotides read TGCGCCAGCAGCCAAGCTGACAGGGGGACGTACAATGAGCAGTTCTTC.

V and J are TRBV28 and TRBJ2-7; 8 nucleotides agree with TRBD1. V lost 2 bases to trimming and J lost 2 bases; unmatched junction nucleotides: 5. Germline loops: CDR1 MDHEN, CDR2 SYDVKM. The CDR3 has 15 amino acids. CDR3: CASSLPGTGTYEQYF. The CDR3 nucleotides are TGTGCCAGCAGTTTACCCGGGACAGGAACCTACGAGCAGTACTTC.

The rearrangement links TRBV5-4 to TRBJ1-1; D uncertain. The CDR3 totals 14 residues. V was clipped by 1 base and J by 1 base, with 8 bases between them. Germline V gene data show CDR1 as SGHNT and CDR2 as YYREEE (reference sequence). The DNA of the CDR3 is TGTGCCAGCAGCTTGTCGGCGGAGAACACTGAAGCTTTCTTT. It encodes CASSLSAENTEAFF.

This clone was detected once. The gene calls are TRBV29-1 and TRBJ2-1, with 8 bases identical to TRBD2. Losses at the gene ends were 6 bases for V and 10 bases for J; bases not matched to a gene: 5. CDR1 SQVTM and CDR2 ANQGSEA come from the germline V gene. This CDR3 has 11 amino acids. The CDR3 here is CSVGGGGEQFF. The CDR3 nucleotides are TGCAGCGTCGGGGGGGGAGGCGAGCAGTTCTTC.

Of note for this clone: An end of the junction does not agree with germline; a read error may underlie this. The rearrangement uses TRBV2 and TRBJ1-5; 10 nucleotides line up with TRBD1. The CDR3 extends over 16 amino acids. Germline loops: CDR1 SNHLY, CDR2 FYNNEI. The CDR3 region has the DNA TGTGCCAGCAGCGAAGGGGGACAGGGGTGGAATCAGCCCCAGCATTTT. As protein: CASSEGGQGWNQPQHF.

In DNA form, the CDR3 reads TGTGCCAGCAGCCAGATCAGGGGGCAGTCAGATACGCAGTATTTT. Its translation: CASSQIRGQSDTQYF. The gene calls are TRBV11-2 and TRBJ2-3, with 8 bases that match TRBD1. With 5 bases clipped from V and 4 bases from J, the junction kept 8 bases outside the gene matches. Germline CDR1 is SGHAT and CDR2 is FQNNGV. The CDR3 is made up of 15 amino acids.

The genes are TRBV11-2 and TRBJ2-5; TRBD1 is a possible D gene (5 bases). The V gene lost 1 base and the J gene lost 3 bases, with 15 bases spanning the gap. The CDR3 is made up of 16 amino acids. CDR1 is SGHAT, CDR2 FQNNGV, per germline. In nucleotides, the CDR3 is TGTGCCAGCAGCTTAGGGCCAGGGCAGGCCAAAGAGACCCAGTACTTC. This encodes CASSLGPGQAKETQYF.

The chain uses TRBV19 and TRBJ2-1; 8 nucleotides line up with TRBD2. CDR1 LNHDA and CDR2 SQIVND come from the germline V gene (reference sequence). Trimming cost V 7 bases and J 8 bases; bases outside gene matches: 10. The CDR3 is 14 residues long. In nucleotides, the CDR3 is TGTGCCAGTACCCCCAGCGGGAGTGACGATGAGCAGTTCTTC. This codes for CASTPSGSDDEQFF.

J is TRBJ2-7 and V is TRBV28; D not resolved. The CDR3 loop spans 14 amino acids. The V end lost 5 bases, the J end lost 5 bases, and 16 bases lay between the germline ends. The germline gives CDR1 MDHEN, CDR2 SYDVKM. CDR3 in DNA: TGTGCCAGCAGTAAACCCCGGGCTCGCCACGAGCAGTACTTC. Amino acid sequence: CASSKPRARHEQYF.

The chain is built from TRBV28 and TRBJ1-4, with 8 nucleotides matching TRBD1. Germline CDR1 reads MDHEN; CDR2 reads SYDVKM. V was clipped by 5 bases and J by 7 bases; unmatched bases: 6. This CDR3 comprises 14 residues. The CDR3 loop is CASSPGTGGEKLFF. For the CDR3, the DNA is TGTGCCAGCAGTCCCGGGACAGGCGGTGAAAAACTGTTTTTT. Looking up the rest from reference TRBV28 and TRBJ1-4 gives the full variable domain: DVKVTQSSRYLVKRTGEKVFLECVQDMDHENMFWYRQDPGLGLRLIYFSYDVKMKEKGDIPEGYSVSREKKERFSLILESASTNQTSMYLCASSPGTGGEKLFFGSGTQLSVL.

The chain recombines TRBV11-1 with TRBJ1-3; D ambiguous. Trimming pared 2 bases from V and 2 bases from J, leaving 7 bases between. The CDR3 loop spans 14 amino acids. Germline V gene sequence: CDR1 SGHAT, CDR2 FQDESV (reference sequence). The CDR3 nucleotides read TGTGCCAGCAGCTTAACCGGGGCTGGAAACACCATATATTTT. Translation gives CASSLTGAGNTIYF.

The chain carries TRBV7-9 and TRBJ2-5; 11 bases map to TRBD2. This CDR3 has 15 amino acids. Germline lookup yields CDR1 SEHNR and CDR2 FQNEAQ (reference sequence). The V gene end was trimmed by 5 bases and the J gene end by 6 bases; junction bases not matched to a gene: 8. The CDR3 bases are TGTGCCAGCAGCCAACTAGCGGGAGAGGGGAAGACCCAGTACTTC. Translated, it gives CASSQLAGEGKTQYF. Full variable domain (remainder filled in from reference TRBV7-9 and TRBJ2-5): DTGVSQNPRHKITKRGQNVTFRCDPISEHNRLYWYRQTLGQGPEFLTYFQNEAQLEKSRLLSDRFSAERPKGSFSTLEIQRTEQGDSAMYLCASSQLAGEGKTQYFGPGTRLLVL.

The chain is built from TRBV12-5 and TRBJ2-3; D unresolved. The CDR3 consists of 11 residues. The ends were cut back, 4 bases at V and 2 bases at J, with 1 base in the middle. Looked up from germline, CDR1 is LGHNT and CDR2 is FRNRAP. CDR3 in DNA: TGTGCTAGTGGTTCCACAGATACGCAGTATTTT. Translated, it gives CASGSTDTQYF.

V usage is TRBV15 and J usage is TRBJ2-5; TRBD1 matches at 7 bases. The CDR3 extends over 16 amino acids. Trimming took 4 bases from V and 4 from J; bases not matched to a gene: 12. Germline CDR1 reads LNHNV; CDR2 reads YYDKDF (reference sequence). CDR3 in amino acids: CATSKRTGEARETQYF. The CDR3 coding sequence is TGTGCCACCAGCAAACGGACAGGCGAGGCCCGAGAGACCCAGTACTTC. Full variable domain (rest looked up from reference TRBV15 and TRBJ2-5): DAMVIQNPRYQVTQFGKPVTLSCSQTLNHNVMYWYQQKSSQAPKLLFHYYDKDFNNEADTPDNFQSRRPNTSFCFLDIRSPGLGDTAMYLCATSKRTGEARETQYFGPGTRLLVL.

This chain links TRBV28 with TRBJ1-5; 11 positions agree with TRBD1. The CDR3 runs 16 residues. Germline-derived CDR1 and CDR2 are MDHEN and SYDVKM. The ends lost 7 bases at V and 1 base at J; junction bases unmatched: 6. The CDR3 nucleotides read TGTGCCAGCACCCGGACAGGGGGCTTGAGCAATCAGCCCCAGCATTTT. This sequence encodes CASTRTGGLSNQPQHF.

The chain recombines TRBV2 with TRBJ2-2; no reliable D call. CDR1 and CDR2 (germline): SNHLY, FYNNEI. The CDR3 loop spans 17 amino acids. The V end lost 3 bases, the J end lost 4 bases, and 18 bases lay between the germline ends. The CDR3 coding sequence is TGTGCCAGCAGTGACTTTGAGAGGAAACTACTCACCGGGGAGCTGTTTTTT. The encoded protein is CASSDFERKLLTGELFF.

This chain joins TRBV10-2 and TRBJ2-7; D might be TRBD2 (6 bases). Germline CDR1 is WSHSY and CDR2 is SAAADI. Trimming removed 4 bases at V and 5 bases at J, with 15 bases between. This CDR3 region has 14 residues. CDR3 in DNA: TGCGCCAGCAGTGGGGGCGGGATTATCCACGAGCAGTACTTC. It codes for CASSGGGIIHEQYF.

The J gene is TRBJ2-2, the V gene TRBV5-4; TRBD2 aligns across 9 bases. This CDR3 is built from 17 residues. Looked up from germline, CDR1 is SGHNT and CDR2 is YYREEE (reference sequence). The trim removed 0 bases at V and 0 bases at J, leaving 3 bases unmatched. CDR3 nucleotide sequence: TGTGCCAGCAGCTTGGTGCCTAGCGGGACGAACACCGGGGAGCTGTTTTTT. Its protein is CASSLVPSGTNTGELFF.

The V gene is TRBV11-2, the J gene TRBJ2-3, with D possibly TRBD2 on 6 matching bases. This CDR3 is built from 16 residues. V was cut by 6 bases and J by 1 base, with 17 bases left in between. The germline CDR1 and CDR2 sequences are SGHAT and FQNNGV. For the CDR3, the DNA is TGTGCCAGCAGGACGAGTGGGCGGGACGGCACAGATACGCAGTATTTT. Its translation is CASRTSGRDGTDTQYF.

Remarks on this clone: Other DNA sequences from this sample encode an identical CDR3 as well. The CDR3 sequence: CASSLGTGVETQYF. The CDR3 coding sequence is TGTGCCAGCAGCTTGGGGACAGGGGTGGAGACCCAGTACTTC. This chain connects TRBV5-6 to TRBJ2-5, with 9 bases that match TRBD1. The ends lost 0 bases at V and 5 bases at J; junction bases unmatched: 2. This CDR3 region has 14 residues. In germline, CDR1 is SGHDT, CDR2 YYEEEE.

This clone was observed once. The chain is built from TRBV27 and TRBJ1-5; the D is unclear. The CDR3 is made up of 17 amino acids. Per the germline V gene, CDR1 is MNHEY and CDR2 is SMNVEV (reference sequence). V was clipped by 6 bases and J by 0 bases, with 18 bases between them. CDR3 sequence: CASRGGQDLYSNQPQHF. In DNA form, the CDR3 reads TGTGCCAGCAGGGGAGGGCAGGACCTCTATAGCAATCAGCCCCAGCATTTT.

The chain is built from TRBV11-2 and TRBJ2-7; 8 bases line up with TRBD1. The CDR3 consists of 16 residues. Looked up from germline, CDR1 is SGHAT and CDR2 is FQNNGV. J was trimmed by 5 bases and V by 1 base; bases with no gene match: 10. The CDR3 loop is CASSLVGGQGIHEQYF. The CDR3 DNA reads TGTGCCAGCAGCTTAGTCGGAGGACAGGGAATCCACGAGCAGTACTTC.

The V gene is TRBV5-1, the J gene TRBJ2-1; no clear D. Germline-derived CDR1 and CDR2 are SGHRS and YFSETQ. Deletions cut 3 bases from V and 10 bases from J, with 29 bases between. CDR3 length: 18 residues. For the CDR3, the DNA is TGCGCCAGCAGCTACCAGATGGTGGGCAGGTTTCCTACAATCGAGCAGTTCTTC. Protein sequence: CASSYQMVGRFPTIEQFF.

The J gene is TRBJ2-2, the V gene TRBV7-6, with D perhaps TRBD1 or TRBD2 (5 bases each). CDR3 length: 15 residues. CDR1 is SGHVS, CDR2 FNYEAQ, per germline. V dropped 1 base and J dropped 11 bases, with 17 bases sitting between them. CDR3 loop: CASSLVPEGTRELFF. For the CDR3, the DNA is TGTGCCAGCAGCTTAGTTCCTGAGGGGACGCGAGAGCTGTTTTTT. Combining the CDR3 with reference TRBV7-6 and TRBJ2-2 gives the whole variable domain GAGVSQSPRYKVTKRGQDVALRCDPISGHVSLYWYRQALGQGPEFLTYFNYEAQQDKSGLPNDRFSAERPEGSISTLTIQRTEQRDSAMYRCASSLVPEGTRELFFGEGSRLTVL.